Listed here are 21 T cell receptor beta chains from one sample, sequenced in a study of OX40 agonist ivuxolimab in advanced cancers. Profiled with immunoSEQ multiplex PCR; TCRdb holds only in-frame clones, not every one. Found here are more than 45,000 clones, about 80% of them singletons; the top ten hold more than 3%. The sample was CD4+ or CD8+ T cells sorted from blood, taken in a trial of the OX40 agonist ivuxolimab. These receptors came from an adult with an advanced solid tumor such as melanoma, head and neck, liver or kidney cancer.

This clone was counted once. The V and J genes are TRBV7-2 and TRBJ1-2, with D unclear. V lost 5 bases to trimming and J lost 6 bases, with 28 bases between them. The V gene's germline CDR1 is SGHTA and CDR2 FQGNSA. The CDR3 runs to 18 residues. CDR3 in amino acids: CASSPTIPRGPSRDGYTF. CDR3 DNA: TGTGCCAGCAGCCCAACAATCCCACGAGGACCCTCACGGGATGGCTACACCTTC.

In this sample, this clone turned up a few times. V gene TRBV27 combines with J gene TRBJ2-7; no definite D call. Germline CDR1 and CDR2: MNHEY and SMNVEV (reference sequence). The CDR3 spans 12 residues. Trimming stripped 2 bases from V and 4 bases from J, with 6 bases between. The CDR3 coding sequence is TGTGCCAGCAGTTTACTTGGGTACGAGCAGTACTTC. It yields the protein CASSLLGYEQYF.

The rearrangement links TRBV11-3 to TRBJ2-2; D gene ambiguous. Trimming pared 6 bases from V and 3 bases from J, leaving 14 bases between. The CDR3 is 15 amino acids. Germline-derived CDR1 and CDR2 are SGHNT and YENEEA. This CDR3 is CASRRQLEDTGELFF. The CDR3 DNA reads as TGTGCCAGCAGGCGGCAGCTCGAGGACACCGGGGAGCTGTTTTTT.

V is TRBV5-1 and J is TRBJ2-1; no clear D gene. The V end was cut by 5 bases, the J end by 8 bases, with 17 bases between. CDR3 length equals 14 residues. Germline CDR1 SGHRS, CDR2 YFSETQ. CDR3 protein: CASRPLVPSDEQFF. The CDR3 bases are TGCGCCAGCAGACCCCTAGTCCCCTCGGATGAGCAGTTCTTC.

As DNA, the CDR3 is TGTGCCAGCAGTTCCCCTAGCGGGAGCTCCTACGAGCAGTACTTC. It codes for CASSSPSGSSYEQYF. The genes are TRBV27 and TRBJ2-7; TRBD2 aligns across 10 bases. V trimming: 4 bases; J trimming: 0 bases; junction bases outside the gene matches: 3. This CDR3 spans 15 amino acids. Germline CDR1 MNHEY, CDR2 SMNVEV (reference sequence).

This chain joins TRBV9 and TRBJ2-5, with TRBD2 matching over 7 bases. The CDR3 spans 15 residues. J lost 4 bases, V lost 4 bases, and 10 bases had no gene match. The germline V gene encodes CDR1 SGDLS and CDR2 YYNGEE. Here the CDR3 DNA reads TGTGCCAGCAGCATCTCCCCGGGGAGGGGAGAGACCCAGTACTTC. It specifies CASSISPGRGETQYF.

A few counts support this clone. This sequence joins TRBV7-6 and TRBJ1-1, with TRBD1 matching over 7 bases. The CDR3 is 14 residues long. CDR1 and CDR2 (germline): SGHVS, FNYEAQ. With 0 bases clipped from V and 6 bases from J, the junction kept 4 bases outside the gene matches. This chain's CDR3 is CASSLANTGAEAFF. The CDR3 DNA reads TGTGCCAGCAGCTTAGCGAACACAGGGGCTGAAGCTTTCTTT.

CDR3 sequence: CASNNAGFDQPQHF. The CDR3, as DNA: TGTGCCAGCAATAATGCGGGATTCGATCAGCCCCAGCATTTT. This sequence joins TRBV7-9 and TRBJ1-5; D unresolved. V lost 7 bases to trimming and J lost 5 bases, with 15 bases between them. Germline lookup yields CDR1 SEHNR and CDR2 FQNEAQ (reference sequence). The CDR3 has 14 amino acids.

The chain employs TRBV19 and TRBJ1-2, with D tentatively TRBD1 (6 bases). The germline gives CDR1 LNHDA, CDR2 SQIVND (reference sequence). Trimming left V 3 bases short and J 7 bases short, with 15 bases between. The CDR3 is 14 residues long. DNA of the CDR3: TGTGCCAGTAGTATCCCTGGACAGTGGGTTGGCTACACCTTC. As protein: CASSIPGQWVGYTF.

The chain employs TRBV7-2 and TRBJ2-7, with 8 positions matching TRBD2. This CDR3 comprises 15 residues. CDR1 SGHTA and CDR2 FQGNSA come from the germline V gene. Germline trimming cut 5 bases from V and 0 bases from J; bases unmatched to any gene: 6. Here the CDR3 reads CASSRSGVNSYEQYF. The CDR3 DNA follows: TGTGCCAGCAGCCGTAGCGGGGTTAACTCCTACGAGCAGTACTTC.

Comments on this clone: One end of the junction is discordant with germline, which a read error may explain. V gene TRBV5-1 combines with J gene TRBJ2-5, with D possibly matching TRBD2 (5 bases). This CDR3 has 15 residues. Germline V gives CDR1 SGHRS, CDR2 YFSETQ. The CDR3 bases are TGCGCCAGCAGCTTAGGCAGCGGAGCCCAAGGGACCCAGTACTTC. It translates to CASSLGSGAQGTQYF.

The J gene is TRBJ1-2, the V gene TRBV6-1, with TRBD1 as a possible D gene (5 bases). The ends were cut back, 6 bases at V and 8 bases at J, with 22 bases in the middle. The CDR3 contains 15 residues. Germline lookup yields CDR1 MNHNS and CDR2 SASEGT. In nucleotides, the CDR3 is TGTGCCAGCAGCCTGACGATGACCGACAGTGGGGGCTACACCTTC. This translates into CASSLTMTDSGGYTF.

The chain uses TRBV5-4 and TRBJ2-5, with 7 bases aligning to TRBD1. Germline lookup yields CDR1 SGHNT and CDR2 YYREEE (reference sequence). The ends lost 5 bases at V and 5 bases at J; junction bases unmatched: 6. The CDR3 loop spans 13 amino acids. CDR3 coding DNA: TGTGCCAGCAGGGGTACAGGGGTTGAGACCCAGTACTTC. Translating it yields CASRGTGVETQYF.

The gene calls are TRBV11-3 and TRBJ2-1; D possibly matches TRBD1 or TRBD2 (6 bases each). This CDR3 has 14 residues. Trimming left V 5 bases short and J 5 bases short, with 13 bases between. Germline lookup yields CDR1 SGHNT and CDR2 YENEEA. The CDR3 protein is CASSPSGAHNEQFF. In DNA form, the CDR3 reads TGTGCCAGCAGCCCCTCGGGGGCACACAATGAGCAGTTCTTC.

The chain combines TRBV6-6 with TRBJ2-5; D is unresolved. V gave up 5 bases and J gave up 7 bases, with 11 bases separating them. The CDR3 totals 12 residues. The germline CDR1 and CDR2 sequences are MNHNY and SVGAGI (reference sequence). The CDR3 loop reads CASSDRVSTQYF. The CDR3 bases are TGTGCCAGCAGTGACCGGGTCTCGACCCAGTACTTC.

V usage is TRBV27 and J usage is TRBJ1-6; D not resolved. This CDR3 has 11 residues. The germline V gene encodes CDR1 MNHEY and CDR2 SMNVEV (reference sequence). V lost 2 bases, J lost 13 bases, and 6 bases lay in between. DNA for the CDR3: TGTGCCAGCAGTTTAGGAGGCCCCCTCCACTTT. The encoded protein is CASSLGGPLHF.

The CDR3 loop reads CASSPLAGSYEQYF. CDR3 coding DNA: TGTGCCAGCAGTCCCCTGGCGGGGTCCTACGAGCAGTACTTC. The chain links TRBV6-6 to TRBJ2-7; tentatively, D is TRBD2 (6 bases). V shed 5 bases and J shed 1 base, with 12 bases lying between them. Germline V gene lookup returns CDR1 MNHNY and CDR2 SVGAGI (reference sequence). This CDR3 spans 14 amino acids.

The chain uses TRBV6-1 and TRBJ1-2; 8 bases are shared with TRBD1. The CDR3 totals 14 residues. Germline trimming cut 3 bases from V and 0 bases from J; bases unmatched to any gene: 0. The germline CDR1 and CDR2 sequences are MNHNS and SASEGT. In DNA, the CDR3 is TGTGCCAGCAGTGAGACAGGGGCTAACTATGGCTACACCTTC. Protein: CASSETGANYGYTF.

CDR3 residues: CASRSAGLAGRGTQYF. CDR3 in DNA: TGTGCCAGCAGGTCGGCGGGGCTAGCGGGAAGAGGTACGCAGTATTTT. This rearrangement joins TRBV27 to TRBJ2-3; 9 bases match TRBD2. The CDR3 runs to 16 residues. Germline assignment: CDR1 MNHEY and CDR2 SMNVEV (reference sequence). With V trimmed by 6 bases and J by 8 bases, 15 bases remained unmatched.

This chain connects TRBV6-1 to TRBJ1-1; D perhaps matches TRBD1 (5 bases). The CDR3 runs 15 residues. Trimming pared 1 base from V and 3 bases from J, leaving 12 bases between. Germline CDR1 and CDR2: MNHNS and SASEGT. CDR3 protein: CASSEERGGYTEAFF. In nucleotides, the CDR3 is TGTGCCAGCAGTGAAGAACGGGGGGGATACACTGAAGCTTTCTTT.

The chain uses TRBV7-8 and TRBJ1-5; 7 bases are a match to TRBD1. There are 15 residues in the CDR3. V lost 6 bases, J lost 2 bases, and 7 bases stayed unmatched. The germline V gene has CDR1 SGHVS and CDR2 FQNEAQ. Here the CDR3 reads CASRAGTDRNQPQHF. CDR3 sequence (DNA): TGTGCCAGCAGGGCCGGGACAGACCGCAATCAGCCCCAGCATTTT.